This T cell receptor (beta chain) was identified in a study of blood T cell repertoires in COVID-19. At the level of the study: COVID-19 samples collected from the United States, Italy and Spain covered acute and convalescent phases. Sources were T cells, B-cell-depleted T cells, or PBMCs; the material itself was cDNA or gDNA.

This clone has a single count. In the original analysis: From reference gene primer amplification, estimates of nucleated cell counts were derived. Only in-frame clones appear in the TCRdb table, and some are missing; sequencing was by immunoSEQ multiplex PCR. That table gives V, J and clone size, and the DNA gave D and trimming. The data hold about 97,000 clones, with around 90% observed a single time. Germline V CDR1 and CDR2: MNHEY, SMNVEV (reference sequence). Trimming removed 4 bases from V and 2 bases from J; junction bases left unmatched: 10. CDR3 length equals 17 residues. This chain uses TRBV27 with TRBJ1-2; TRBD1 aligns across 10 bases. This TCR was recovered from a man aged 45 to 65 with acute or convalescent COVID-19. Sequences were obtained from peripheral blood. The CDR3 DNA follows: TGTGCCAGCAGTTCTACCGGGACAGGGGTGGCGAACTATGGCTACACCTTC. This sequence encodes CASSSTGTGVANYGYTF.